This T cell receptor (beta chain) originates from a study of Graves' ophthalmopathy and Graves' hyperthyroidism. For the study at large: Where ophthalmopathy was absent within 18 months of follow-up, hyperthyroidism was stable. Study results and caveats: Both a roughly 65% sensitivity and an approximately 76% specificity characterized the model's predictions of ophthalmopathy progression. Most expanded clonotypes from thyroid (those above 0.001 frequency) were also found in blood.

The authors amplified TCR beta CDR3 regions, and they did so from RNA transcripts for repertoire sequencing. RT-PCR in the first round used HTBI primers; a second-round multiplex PCR followed. TCRdb reanalysed the multiplex PCR reads using MiXCR and keeps one entry per CDR3 protein. The repertoire holds over a million distinct CDR3 sequences, with roughly two fifths as singletons. The length of the CDR3 is 12 residues. Germline V lookup: CDR1 DFQATT, CDR2 SNEGSKA (reference sequence). J lost 10 bases, V lost 4 bases, and 9 bases had no gene match. For this clonotype: The antigen is not known. This clone may be a read error of a much larger clone one base away.

Sequencing used peripheral blood or thyroid tissue (not recorded which). V usage is TRBV20-1 and J usage is TRBJ1-2; 7 bases line up with TRBD1. The TCR was taken from an adult man with Graves' hyperthyroidism. The CDR3: CSAIEGTAFYTF. CDR3 nucleotides: TGCAGTGCTATAGAGGGGACAGCCTTCTACACCTTC.